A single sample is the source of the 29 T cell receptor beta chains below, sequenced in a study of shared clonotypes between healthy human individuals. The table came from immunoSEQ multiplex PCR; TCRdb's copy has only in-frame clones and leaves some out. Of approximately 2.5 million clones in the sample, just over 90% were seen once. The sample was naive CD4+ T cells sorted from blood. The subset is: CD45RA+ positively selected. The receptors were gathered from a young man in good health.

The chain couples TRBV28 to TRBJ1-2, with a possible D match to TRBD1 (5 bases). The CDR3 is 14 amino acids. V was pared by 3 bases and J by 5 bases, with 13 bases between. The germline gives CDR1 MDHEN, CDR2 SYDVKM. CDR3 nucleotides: TGTGCCAGCAGTTTCCAGGGTTGGGATTATGGCTACACCTTC. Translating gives CASSFQGWDYGYTF.

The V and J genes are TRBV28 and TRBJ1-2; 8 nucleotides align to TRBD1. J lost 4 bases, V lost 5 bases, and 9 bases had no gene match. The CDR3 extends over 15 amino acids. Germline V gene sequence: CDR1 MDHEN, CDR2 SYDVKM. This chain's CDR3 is CASSASGGPSYGYTF. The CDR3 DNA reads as TGTGCCAGCAGTGCTTCAGGGGGCCCTAGCTATGGCTACACCTTC.

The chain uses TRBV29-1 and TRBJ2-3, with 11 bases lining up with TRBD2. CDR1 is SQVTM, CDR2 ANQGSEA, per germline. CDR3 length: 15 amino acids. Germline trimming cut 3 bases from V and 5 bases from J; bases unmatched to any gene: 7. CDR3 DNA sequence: TGCAGCGTTGAGTCAACTAGCGGGGGTTTAGATACGCAGTATTTT. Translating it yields CSVESTSGGLDTQYF.

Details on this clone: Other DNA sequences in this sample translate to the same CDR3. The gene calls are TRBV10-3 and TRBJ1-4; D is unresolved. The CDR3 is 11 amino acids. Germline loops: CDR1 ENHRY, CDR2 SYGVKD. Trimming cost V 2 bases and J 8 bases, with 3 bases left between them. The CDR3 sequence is CAISEGEKLFF. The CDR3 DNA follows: TGTGCCATCAGTGAGGGCGAAAAACTGTTTTTT.

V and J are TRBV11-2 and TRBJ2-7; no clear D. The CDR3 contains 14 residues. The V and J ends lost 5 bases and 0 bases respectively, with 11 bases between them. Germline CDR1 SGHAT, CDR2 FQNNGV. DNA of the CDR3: TGTGCCAGCAGCACCTGGTCGGTCTCCTACGAGCAGTACTTC. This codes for CASSTWSVSYEQYF.

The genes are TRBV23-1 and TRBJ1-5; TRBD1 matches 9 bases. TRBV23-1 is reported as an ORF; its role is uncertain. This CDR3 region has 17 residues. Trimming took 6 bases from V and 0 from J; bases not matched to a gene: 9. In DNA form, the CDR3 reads TGCGCCAGCAGGCCGGGACAGGGAAACAATAGCAATCAGCCCCAGCATTTT. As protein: CASRPGQGNNSNQPQHF.

CDR3 sequence reads: CASSEESATNEKLFF. The CDR3 bases are TGTGCCAGCAGTGAAGAGTCCGCAACTAATGAAAAACTGTTTTTT. The chain recombines TRBV2 with TRBJ1-4, with D unclear. V was cut by 1 base and J by 0 bases, with 6 bases left in between. There are 15 residues in the CDR3. Germline V gene lookup returns CDR1 SNHLY and CDR2 FYNNEI.

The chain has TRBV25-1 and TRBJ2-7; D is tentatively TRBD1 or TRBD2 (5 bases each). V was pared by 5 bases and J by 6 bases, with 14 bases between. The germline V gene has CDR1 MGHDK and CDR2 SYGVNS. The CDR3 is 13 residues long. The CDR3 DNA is TGTGCCAGCAGTAAAACCGGGACGTCCGAGCAGTACTTC. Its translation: CASSKTGTSEQYF.

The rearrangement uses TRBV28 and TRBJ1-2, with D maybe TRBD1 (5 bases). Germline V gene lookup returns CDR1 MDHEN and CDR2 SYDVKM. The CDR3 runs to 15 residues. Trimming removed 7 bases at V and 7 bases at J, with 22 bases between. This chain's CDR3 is CASTRGGSKQAGYTF. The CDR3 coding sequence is TGTGCCAGCACCCGTGGGGGGTCAAAACAAGCTGGCTACACCTTC.

The chain's CDR3 is CASSDRGRVEKLFF. The CDR3 coding sequence is TGTGCCAGCAGTGACAGGGGGCGGGTTGAAAAACTGTTTTTT. The chain links TRBV6-6 to TRBJ1-4, with 10 positions matching TRBD1. After removal of 5 bases from V and 7 bases from J, the junction contained 4 bases not matched to a gene. This CDR3 has 14 residues. Germline CDR1 and CDR2: MNHNY and SVGAGI (reference sequence).

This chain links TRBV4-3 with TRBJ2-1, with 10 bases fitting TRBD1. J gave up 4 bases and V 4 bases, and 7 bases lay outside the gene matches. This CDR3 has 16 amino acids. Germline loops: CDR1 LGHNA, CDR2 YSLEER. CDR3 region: CASSRTGTGVYNEQFF. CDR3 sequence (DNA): TGCGCCAGCAGCCGTACCGGGACAGGGGTGTACAATGAGCAGTTCTTC.

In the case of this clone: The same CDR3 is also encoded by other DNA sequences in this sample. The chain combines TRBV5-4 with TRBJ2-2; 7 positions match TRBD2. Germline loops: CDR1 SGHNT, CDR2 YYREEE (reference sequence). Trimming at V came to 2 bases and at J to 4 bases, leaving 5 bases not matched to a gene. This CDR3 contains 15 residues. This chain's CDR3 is CASSFGREGTGELFF. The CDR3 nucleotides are TGTGCCAGCAGCTTCGGCAGGGAGGGCACCGGGGAGCTGTTTTTT. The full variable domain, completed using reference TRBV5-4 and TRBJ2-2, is ETGVTQSPTHLIKTRGQQVTLRCSSQSGHNTVSWYQQALGQGPQFIFQYYREEENGRGNFPPRFSGLQFPNYSSELNVNALELDDSALYLCASSFGREGTGELFFGEGSRLTVL.

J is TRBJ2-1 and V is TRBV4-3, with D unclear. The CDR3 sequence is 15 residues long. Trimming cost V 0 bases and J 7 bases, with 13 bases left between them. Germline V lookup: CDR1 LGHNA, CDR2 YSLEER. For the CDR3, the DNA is TGCGCCAGCAGCCAAGATCAGATGAGGACGAATGAGCAGTTCTTC. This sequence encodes CASSQDQMRTNEQFF.

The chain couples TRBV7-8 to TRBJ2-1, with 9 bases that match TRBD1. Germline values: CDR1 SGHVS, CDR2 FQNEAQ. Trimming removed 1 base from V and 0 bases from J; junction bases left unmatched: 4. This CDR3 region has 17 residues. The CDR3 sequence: CASSLGGTGSSYNEQFF. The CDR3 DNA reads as TGTGCCAGCAGCTTAGGGGGGACAGGGAGCTCCTACAATGAGCAGTTCTTC.

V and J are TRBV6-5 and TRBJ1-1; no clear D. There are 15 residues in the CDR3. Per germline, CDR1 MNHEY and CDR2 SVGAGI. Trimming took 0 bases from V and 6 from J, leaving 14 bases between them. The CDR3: CASSYSKRADPEAFF. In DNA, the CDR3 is TGTGCCAGCAGTTACTCGAAACGGGCAGACCCTGAAGCTTTCTTT.

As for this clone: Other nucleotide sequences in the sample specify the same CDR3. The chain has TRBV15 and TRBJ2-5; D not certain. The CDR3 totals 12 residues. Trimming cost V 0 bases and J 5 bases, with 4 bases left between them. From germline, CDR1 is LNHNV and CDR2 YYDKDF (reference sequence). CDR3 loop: CATSRDGETQYF. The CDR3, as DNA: TGTGCCACCAGCAGAGATGGGGAGACCCAGTACTTC. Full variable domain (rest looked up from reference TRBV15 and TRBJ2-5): DAMVIQNPRYQVTQFGKPVTLSCSQTLNHNVMYWYQQKSSQAPKLLFHYYDKDFNNEADTPDNFQSRRPNTSFCFLDIRSPGLGDTAMYLCATSRDGETQYFGPGTRLLVL.

The CDR3 sequence is CASSYPGLGGYTF. Here the CDR3 DNA reads TGTGCCAGCAGTTACCCGGGTCTCGGTGGCTACACCTTC. J is TRBJ1-2 and V is TRBV6-5; no clear D gene. Germline V gene lookup returns CDR1 MNHEY and CDR2 SVGAGI. This CDR3 is built from 13 residues. Trimming left V 2 bases short and J 7 bases short, with 11 bases between.

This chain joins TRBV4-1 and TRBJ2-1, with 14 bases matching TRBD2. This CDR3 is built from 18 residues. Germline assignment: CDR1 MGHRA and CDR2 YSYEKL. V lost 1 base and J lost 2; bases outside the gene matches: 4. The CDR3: CASSQVMGLAGAYNEQFF. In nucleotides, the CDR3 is TGCGCCAGCAGCCAAGTAATGGGACTAGCGGGAGCCTACAATGAGCAGTTCTTC.

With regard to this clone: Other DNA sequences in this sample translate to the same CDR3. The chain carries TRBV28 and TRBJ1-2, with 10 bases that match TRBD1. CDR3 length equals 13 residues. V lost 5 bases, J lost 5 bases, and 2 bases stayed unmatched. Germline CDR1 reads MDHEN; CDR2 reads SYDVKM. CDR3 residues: CASSLGQGYGYTF. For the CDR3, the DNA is TGTGCCAGCAGTCTGGGACAGGGGTATGGCTACACCTTC.

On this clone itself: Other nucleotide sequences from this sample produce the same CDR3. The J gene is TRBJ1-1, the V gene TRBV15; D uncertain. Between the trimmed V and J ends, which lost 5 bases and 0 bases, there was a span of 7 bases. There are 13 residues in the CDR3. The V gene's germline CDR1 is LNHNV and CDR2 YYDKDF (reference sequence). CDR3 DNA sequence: TGTGCCACCAGCGCGCCCATGAACACTGAAGCTTTCTTT. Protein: CATSAPMNTEAFF. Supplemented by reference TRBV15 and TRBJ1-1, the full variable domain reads DAMVIQNPRYQVTQFGKPVTLSCSQTLNHNVMYWYQQKSSQAPKLLFHYYDKDFNNEADTPDNFQSRRPNTSFCFLDIRSPGLGDTAMYLCATSAPMNTEAFFGQGTRLTVV.

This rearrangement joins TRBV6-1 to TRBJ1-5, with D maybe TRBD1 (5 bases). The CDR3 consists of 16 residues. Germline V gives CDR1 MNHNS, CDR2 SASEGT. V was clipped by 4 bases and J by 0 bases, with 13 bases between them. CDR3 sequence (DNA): TGTGCCAGCAGTGGCCGACAGTATCTTAGCAATCAGCCCCAGCATTTT. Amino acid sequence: CASSGRQYLSNQPQHF.

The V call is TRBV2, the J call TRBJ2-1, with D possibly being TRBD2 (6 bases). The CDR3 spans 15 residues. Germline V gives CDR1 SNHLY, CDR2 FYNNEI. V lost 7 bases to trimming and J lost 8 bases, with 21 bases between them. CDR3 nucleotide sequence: TGTGCCAGCACCTTCGGGGGTGACCAAACCGATGAGCAGTTCTTC. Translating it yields CASTFGGDQTDEQFF.

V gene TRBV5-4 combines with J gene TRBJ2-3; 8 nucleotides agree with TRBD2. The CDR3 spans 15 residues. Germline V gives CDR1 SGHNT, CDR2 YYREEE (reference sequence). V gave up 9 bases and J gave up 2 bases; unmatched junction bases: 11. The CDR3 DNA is TGTGCCATCCCCACTAGCGGTGGAGTCACAGATACGCAGTATTTT. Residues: CAIPTSGGVTDTQYF.

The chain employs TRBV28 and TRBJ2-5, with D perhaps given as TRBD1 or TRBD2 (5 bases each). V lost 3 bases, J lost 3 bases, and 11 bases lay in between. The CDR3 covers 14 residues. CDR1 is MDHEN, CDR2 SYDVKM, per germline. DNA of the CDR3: TGTGCCAGCAGTTTGACGAGGGGCAAAGAGACCCAGTACTTC. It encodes CASSLTRGKETQYF. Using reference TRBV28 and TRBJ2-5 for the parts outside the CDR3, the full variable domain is DVKVTQSSRYLVKRTGEKVFLECVQDMDHENMFWYRQDPGLGLRLIYFSYDVKMKEKGDIPEGYSVSREKKERFSLILESASTNQTSMYLCASSLTRGKETQYFGPGTRLLVL.

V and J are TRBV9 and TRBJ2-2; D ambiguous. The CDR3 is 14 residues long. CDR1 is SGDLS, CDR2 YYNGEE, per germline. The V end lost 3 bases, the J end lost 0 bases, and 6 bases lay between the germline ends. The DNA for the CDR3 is TGTGCCAGCAGCGCCCGGACGAACACCGGGGAGCTGTTTTTT. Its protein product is CASSARTNTGELFF.

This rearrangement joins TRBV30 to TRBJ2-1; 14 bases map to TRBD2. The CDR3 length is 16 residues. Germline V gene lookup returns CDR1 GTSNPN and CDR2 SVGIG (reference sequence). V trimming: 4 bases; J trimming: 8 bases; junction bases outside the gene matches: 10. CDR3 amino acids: CAWTSGTSGSRDEQFF. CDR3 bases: TGTGCCTGGACCTCCGGGACTAGCGGGAGTAGAGATGAGCAGTTCTTC.

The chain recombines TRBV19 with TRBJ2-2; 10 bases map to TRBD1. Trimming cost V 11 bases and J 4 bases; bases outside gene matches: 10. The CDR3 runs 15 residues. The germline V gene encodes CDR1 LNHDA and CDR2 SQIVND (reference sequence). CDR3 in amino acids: CASIRDRGSTGELFF. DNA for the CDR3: TGTGCCTCAATCCGGGACAGGGGTTCCACCGGGGAGCTGTTTTTT.

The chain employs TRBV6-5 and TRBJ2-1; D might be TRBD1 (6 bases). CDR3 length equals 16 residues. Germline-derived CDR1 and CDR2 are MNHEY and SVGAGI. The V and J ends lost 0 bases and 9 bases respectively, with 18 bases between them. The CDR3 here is CASSYSGAGKGAEQFF. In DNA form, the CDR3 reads TGTGCCAGCAGTTACTCGGGGGCAGGGAAGGGCGCTGAGCAGTTCTTC.

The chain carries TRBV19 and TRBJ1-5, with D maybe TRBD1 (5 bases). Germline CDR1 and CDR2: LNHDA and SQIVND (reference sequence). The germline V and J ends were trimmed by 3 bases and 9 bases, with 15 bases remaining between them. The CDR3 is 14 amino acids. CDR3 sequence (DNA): TGTGCCAGTAGTATTGGGACGGGTGGAGGGCCCCAGCATTTT. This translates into CASSIGTGGGPQHF.